This TCR beta chain stems from a study of blood T cell repertoires in COVID-19. Across the whole study: Sample material is recorded as cDNA or gDNA derived from T cells, B-cell-depleted T cells, or PBMCs.

This clone was counted a single time. Deletions cut 2 bases from V and 1 base from J, with 14 bases between. The V gene's germline CDR1 is MNHEY and CDR2 SVGAGI. The CDR3 has 16 residues. The study drew participants aged 18 to 89 years from some 24 US areas. Under the authors' procedure: Estimation of nucleated cell counts was performed using reference gene primer amplification. Libraries were prepared by immunoSEQ multiplex PCR; TCRdb keeps only in-frame clonotypes and omits some of them. V and J calls and clone size follow that table, whereas D and trimming were derived from the DNA. Counted here are 82,000 or so clones, approximately 90% occurring once; the ten biggest clones make up 1% to 1.5%.

The source of this sequence is a woman between 50 and 59 years old with acute COVID-19. Material: PBMCs or T cells enriched from blood (not recorded which). The rearrangement joins TRBV6-5 to TRBJ1-2; D is perhaps TRBD1 (6 bases). CDR3 loop: CASSYATGPINYGYTF. Here the CDR3 DNA reads TGTGCCAGCAGTTACGCGACAGGACCGATTAACTATGGCTACACCTTC.